This paragraph reports one T cell receptor (beta chain). What it recognizes is unknown. Pooling covered second doses at about 4 or about 12 weeks. Looked up from germline, CDR1 is KGHDR and CDR2 is SFDVKD. V lost 1 base, J lost 1 base, and 6 bases lay in between. This CDR3 region has 15 residues. Profiling relied on immunoSEQ multiplex PCR, and the TCRdb table lists in-frame clones only, not all of them. This sample has about 94,000 clones, with 85% found just once. The data were obtained in a study of T cell responses to AZD1222 COVID-19 vaccine. Overall study results and limits: Elevations in Spike-specific TCR breadth and depth followed administration of two AZD1222 doses. Spike-spanning, vaccine-associated CD4 TCRs were dominant at 160-218 and 743-854. White British ancestry dominated among donors, who included more females, and clonal diversity was possibly underestimated.

Sequences were derived from peripheral blood, sampled 28 days after the second AZD1222 dose. The source is an adult who received the AZD1222 COVID-19 vaccine. The J gene is TRBJ2-2, the V gene TRBV24-1; TRBD1 is a possible D gene (5 bases). CDR3 loop: CATSDFRGNTGELFF. As DNA, the CDR3 is TGTGCCACCAGTGATTTTAGGGGGAACACCGGGGAGCTGTTTTTT.